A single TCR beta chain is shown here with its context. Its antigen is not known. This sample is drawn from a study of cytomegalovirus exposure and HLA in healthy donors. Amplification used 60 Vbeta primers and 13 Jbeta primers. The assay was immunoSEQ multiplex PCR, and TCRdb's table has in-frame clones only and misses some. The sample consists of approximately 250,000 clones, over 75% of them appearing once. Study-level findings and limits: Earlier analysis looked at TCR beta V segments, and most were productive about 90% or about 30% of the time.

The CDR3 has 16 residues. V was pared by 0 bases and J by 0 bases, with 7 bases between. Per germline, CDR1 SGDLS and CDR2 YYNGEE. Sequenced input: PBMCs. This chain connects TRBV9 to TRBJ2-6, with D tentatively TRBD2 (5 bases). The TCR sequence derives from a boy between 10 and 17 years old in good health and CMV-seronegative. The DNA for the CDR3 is TGTGCCAGCAGCGTAGCTGAGGGCTCTGGGGCCAACGTCCTGACTTTC. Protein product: CASSVAEGSGANVLTF.